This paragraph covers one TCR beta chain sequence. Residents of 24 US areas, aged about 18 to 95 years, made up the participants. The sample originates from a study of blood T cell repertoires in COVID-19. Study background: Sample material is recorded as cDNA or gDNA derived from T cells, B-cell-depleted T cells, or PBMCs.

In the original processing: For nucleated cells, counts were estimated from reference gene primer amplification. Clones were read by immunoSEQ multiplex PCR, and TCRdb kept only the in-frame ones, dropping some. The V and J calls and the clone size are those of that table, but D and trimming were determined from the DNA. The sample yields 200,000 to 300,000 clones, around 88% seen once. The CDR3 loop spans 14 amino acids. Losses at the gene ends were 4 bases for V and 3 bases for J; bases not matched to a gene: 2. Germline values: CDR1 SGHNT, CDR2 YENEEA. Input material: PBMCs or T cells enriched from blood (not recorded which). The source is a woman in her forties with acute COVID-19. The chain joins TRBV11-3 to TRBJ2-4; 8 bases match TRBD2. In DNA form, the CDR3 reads TGTGCCAGCAGCTGGAGCGGGGGCAAAAACATTCAGTACTTC. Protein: CASSWSGGKNIQYF. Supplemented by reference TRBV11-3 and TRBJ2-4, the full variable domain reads EAGVVQSPRYKIIEKKQPVAFWCNPISGHNTLYWYLQNLGQGPELLIRYENEEAVDDSQLPKDRFSAERLKGVDSTLKIQPAELGDSAVYLCASSWSGGKNIQYFGAGTRLSVL.